These 22 T cell receptor beta chains share one sample of origin, sequenced in a study of blood T cell repertoires in COVID-19. This table comes from immunoSEQ multiplex PCR, and its TCRdb copy is limited to in-frame clones, with some not included. Found here are 200,000 to 250,000 clones, around 82% of them singletons; the top ten hold 3.5% to 4%. What was sequenced was peripheral blood. These receptors were collected from an elderly woman with acute or convalescent COVID-19.

The genes are TRBV7-6 and TRBJ1-3; 9 positions match TRBD1. This CDR3 region has 16 residues. The germline V gene encodes CDR1 SGHVS and CDR2 FNYEAQ. J gave up 0 bases and V 5 bases, and 5 bases lay outside the gene matches. The CDR3 DNA is TGTGCCAGCAGCCCTGGGACAGGGTACTCTGGAAACACCATATATTTT. Amino acid sequence: CASSPGTGYSGNTIYF.

This clone is a singleton in its sample. The chain has TRBV11-2 and TRBJ1-2; D is unclear. This CDR3 has 12 amino acids. The germline V and J ends were trimmed by 2 bases and 3 bases, with 4 bases remaining between them. The germline CDR1 and CDR2 sequences are SGHAT and FQNNGV. The CDR3 DNA follows: TGTGCCAGCAGCTTAACAGACTATGGCTACACCTTC. Its translation: CASSLTDYGYTF.

This clone showed up just a few times. The chain links TRBV19 to TRBJ2-1, with a weak D call TRBD2 (5 bases). Looked up from germline, CDR1 is LNHDA and CDR2 is SQIVND (reference sequence). The CDR3 sequence is 14 residues long. The V end was cut by 3 bases, the J end by 6 bases, with 12 bases between. The CDR3 spells CASSIPGYTNEQFF. The CDR3 DNA sequence: TGTGCCAGTAGTATCCCGGGATATACCAATGAGCAGTTCTTC.

The gene calls are TRBV7-2 and TRBJ2-3, with a weak D call TRBD2 (6 bases). Trimming removed 4 bases from V and 2 bases from J, with 10 bases in between. The CDR3 length is 14 residues. CDR1 is SGHTA and CDR2 is FQGNSA in the germline V gene. CDR3 region: CASSSRGDTDTQYF. DNA for the CDR3: TGTGCCAGCAGCTCCCGCGGGGACACAGATACGCAGTATTTT.

This clone was counted only a few times. J is TRBJ2-1 and V is TRBV14; D uncertain. CDR1 is SGHDN, CDR2 FVKESK, per germline. Trimming pared 0 bases from V and 4 bases from J, leaving 7 bases between. The CDR3 spans 14 residues. CDR3 sequence reads: CASSQEGRYNEQFF. CDR3 nucleotides: TGTGCCAGCAGCCAAGAGGGCAGGTACAATGAGCAGTTCTTC. Complete variable domain (other parts from reference TRBV14 and TRBJ2-1): EAGVTQFPSHSVIEKGQTVTLRCDPISGHDNLYWYRRVMGKEIKFLLHFVKESKQDESGMPNNRFLAERTGGTYSTLKVQPAELEDSGVYFCASSQEGRYNEQFFGPGTRLTVL.

The CDR3 region is CASSLEGADGYTF. The CDR3, as DNA: TGTGCCAGCAGCTTAGAGGGGGCAGATGGCTACACCTTC. V is TRBV11-2 and J is TRBJ1-2; D perhaps matches TRBD1 (6 bases). The germline V gene encodes CDR1 SGHAT and CDR2 FQNNGV. The CDR3 is 13 residues long. Between the trimmed V and J ends, which lost 0 bases and 6 bases, there was a span of 8 bases.

The rearrangement links TRBV2 to TRBJ1-3, with D possibly TRBD1 on 5 matching bases. V was pared by 7 bases and J by 2 bases, with 6 bases between. The CDR3 totals 12 residues. Germline CDR1 and CDR2: SNHLY and FYNNEI. The DNA for the CDR3 is TGTGCCAGCACGGGGGCTGGAAACACCATATATTTT. This sequence encodes CASTGAGNTIYF.

The gene calls are TRBV4-1 and TRBJ2-5; 12 bases are a match to TRBD1. Trimming took 5 bases from V and 1 from J; bases not matched to a gene: 8. CDR3 length: 17 residues. The germline gives CDR1 MGHRA, CDR2 YSYEKL. CDR3 sequence: CASSAGQGAVFQETQYF. In DNA, the CDR3 is TGCGCCAGCAGCGCGGGACAGGGGGCGGTTTTCCAAGAGACCCAGTACTTC.

The chain combines TRBV2 with TRBJ1-2; D unresolved. V was cut by 4 bases and J by 0 bases, with 9 bases left in between. The CDR3 totals 14 residues. Germline V gene sequence: CDR1 SNHLY, CDR2 FYNNEI. In nucleotides, the CDR3 is TGTGCCAGCAGTGTCGCGCGGACTAACTATGGCTACACCTTC. It codes for CASSVARTNYGYTF. Based on the CDR3 plus reference TRBV2 and TRBJ1-2, the full variable domain is EPEVTQTPSHQVTQMGQEVILRCVPISNHLYFYWYRQILGQKVEFLVSFYNNEISEKSEIFDDQFSVERPDGSNFTLKIRSTKLEDSAMYFCASSVARTNYGYTFGSGTRLTVV.

The chain carries TRBV30 and TRBJ1-1; tentative D call: TRBD1 (5 bases). Per germline, CDR1 GTSNPN and CDR2 SVGIG (reference sequence). This CDR3 has 13 residues. Trimming took 4 bases from V and 3 from J, leaving 12 bases between them. The CDR3 region is CAWKVWGDTEAFF. The DNA of the CDR3 is TGTGCCTGGAAGGTTTGGGGGGACACTGAAGCTTTCTTT.

The gene calls are TRBV7-2 and TRBJ1-2; no clear D. Germline lookup yields CDR1 SGHTA and CDR2 FQGNSA. The CDR3 spans 13 residues. Trimming cost V 6 bases and J 4 bases, with 12 bases left between them. In DNA, the CDR3 is TGTGCCAGCAGTCCAGGTTCTACCTATGGCTACACCTTC. This codes for CASSPGSTYGYTF. Using reference TRBV7-2 and TRBJ1-2 for the parts outside the CDR3, the full variable domain is GAGVSQSPSNKVTEKGKDVELRCDPISGHTALYWYRQSLGQGLEFLIYFQGNSAPDKSGLPSDRFSAERTGGSVSTLTIQRTQQEDSAVYLCASSPGSTYGYTFGSGTRLTVV.

This clone was observed once. The V call is TRBV6-6, the J call TRBJ1-1; 7 nucleotides line up with TRBD1. V lost 5 bases and J lost 0; bases outside the gene matches: 12. This CDR3 spans 17 amino acids. Germline CDR1 MNHNY, CDR2 SVGAGI (reference sequence). The DNA for the CDR3 is TGTGCCAGCAGTCGTCGGACAGGAGACTCCATGAACACTGAAGCTTTCTTT. Residues: CASSRRTGDSMNTEAFF.

CDR3 nucleotide sequence: TGTGCCATCAGTGGTTGGGAAGGGGACACTGAAGCTTTCTTT. It yields the protein CAISGWEGDTEAFF. The rearrangement uses TRBV10-3 and TRBJ1-1, with D perhaps TRBD1 (5 bases). The CDR3 length is 14 residues. V was shortened by 4 bases and J by 3 bases, with 12 bases between the two germline ends. Germline V CDR1 and CDR2: ENHRY, SYGVKD.

The chain links TRBV19 to TRBJ1-5, with 9 nucleotides matching TRBD1. The V gene end was trimmed by 9 bases and the J gene end by 9 bases; junction bases not matched to a gene: 12. Germline CDR1 is LNHDA and CDR2 is SQIVND (reference sequence). The CDR3 length is 14 residues. As DNA, the CDR3 is TGTGCCAGCCGGGACAGGGAATCAATTTCGCCCCAGCATTTT. Protein product: CASRDRESISPQHF.

The chain joins TRBV19 to TRBJ2-1, with D maybe TRBD2 (7 bases). This CDR3 spans 15 amino acids. Trimming took 2 bases from V and 2 from J, leaving 10 bases between them. The germline V gene has CDR1 LNHDA and CDR2 SQIVND (reference sequence). The CDR3 loop is CASSIRRGPYNEQFF. Here the CDR3 DNA reads TGTGCCAGTAGTATACGGCGGGGGCCCTACAATGAGCAGTTCTTC. Full variable domain (rest looked up from reference TRBV19 and TRBJ2-1): DGGITQSPKYLFRKEGQNVTLSCEQNLNHDAMYWYRQDPGQGLRLIYYSQIVNDFQKGDIAEGYSVSREKKESFPLTVTSAQKNPTAFYLCASSIRRGPYNEQFFGPGTRLTVL.

The V gene is TRBV3-1 (or the pseudogene TRBV3-2), the J gene TRBJ1-4; no reliable D call. The CDR3 spans 17 residues. The V gene's germline CDR1 is LGHDT and CDR2 YNNKEL (reference sequence). Deletions cut 4 bases from V and 4 bases from J, with 19 bases between. CDR3 loop: CASSLGSSQRNNEKLFF. The CDR3 DNA reads as TGTGCCAGCAGCCTTGGGAGTAGTCAAAGGAATAATGAAAAACTGTTTTTT.

The J gene is TRBJ1-2, the V gene TRBV6-4; D gene unclear. The germline CDR1 and CDR2 sequences are MRHNA and SNTAGT. The CDR3 runs 12 residues. Trimming took off 6 bases at V and 4 bases at J, with 9 bases between the two ends. The CDR3 is CASRDEGYGYTF. The CDR3, as DNA: TGTGCCAGCAGGGACGAGGGCTATGGCTACACCTTC.

This chain links TRBV29-1 with TRBJ2-1; tentatively, D is TRBD2 (5 bases). The CDR3 is 13 residues long. V gave up 1 base and J gave up 5 bases, with 9 bases separating them. Germline V gene sequence: CDR1 SQVTM, CDR2 ANQGSEA. The CDR3 coding sequence is TGCAGCGTTGAAGTTTCCGGGAACAATGAGCAGTTCTTC. It yields the protein CSVEVSGNNEQFF.

J is TRBJ1-3 and V is TRBV15; D possibly corresponds to TRBD1 (5 bases). V was clipped by 1 base and J by 0 bases, with 16 bases between them. The germline V gene has CDR1 LNHNV and CDR2 YYDKDF (reference sequence). This CDR3 is 18 amino acids long. The CDR3 DNA sequence: TGTGCCACCAGCAGAGGTTTAGAGGCAGGGCGCTCTGGAAACACCATATATTTT. Translating gives CATSRGLEAGRSGNTIYF. Looking up the rest from reference TRBV15 and TRBJ1-3 gives the full variable domain: DAMVIQNPRYQVTQFGKPVTLSCSQTLNHNVMYWYQQKSSQAPKLLFHYYDKDFNNEADTPDNFQSRRPNTSFCFLDIRSPGLGDTAMYLCATSRGLEAGRSGNTIYFGEGSWLTVV.

The chain joins TRBV7-2 to TRBJ2-6; D is perhaps TRBD2 (5 bases). Germline V gene data show CDR1 as SGHTA and CDR2 as FQGNSA. The CDR3 extends over 17 amino acids. Trimming took 5 bases from V and 5 from J, leaving 19 bases between them. CDR3 bases: TGTGCCAGCAGCAACCGGGATCAACGTGTCAGGGCCAACGTCCTGACTTTC. Residues: CASSNRDQRVRANVLTF.

The gene calls are TRBV4-2 and TRBJ2-5, with 10 bases that match TRBD1. The V segment lost 4 bases and the J segment 5 bases; nucleotides outside the gene matches: 16. The CDR3 totals 18 residues. Germline V gene lookup returns CDR1 LGHNA and CDR2 YNFKEQ. CDR3 coding DNA: TGTGCCAGCAGCCTGGTCCTTCCCGGGACAGGGGCGCTGGAGACCCAGTACTTC. Protein product: CASSLVLPGTGALETQYF.

This sequence joins TRBV5-4 and TRBJ1-1, with D possibly matching TRBD1 (6 bases). Germline assignment: CDR1 SGHNT and CDR2 YYREEE (reference sequence). The CDR3 spans 15 residues. The V end was cut by 6 bases, the J end by 1 base, with 16 bases between. This chain's CDR3 is CASTFIQGQNTEAFF. DNA for the CDR3: TGTGCCAGCACCTTCATACAGGGACAGAACACTGAAGCTTTCTTT.